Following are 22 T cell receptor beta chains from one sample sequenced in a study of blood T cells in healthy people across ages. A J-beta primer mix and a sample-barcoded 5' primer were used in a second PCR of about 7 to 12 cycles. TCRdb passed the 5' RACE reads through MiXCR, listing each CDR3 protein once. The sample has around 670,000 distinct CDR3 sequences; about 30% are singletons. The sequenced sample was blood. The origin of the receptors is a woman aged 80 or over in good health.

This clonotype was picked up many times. The CDR3 DNA reads as TGTGCCAGCAGCTTAGAACTAGCGGTGACCTCTAGCACAGATACGCAGTATTTT. It translates to CASSLELAVTSSTDTQYF. The chain joins TRBV11-2 to TRBJ2-3; TRBD2 agrees at 8 bases. Looked up from germline, CDR1 is SGHAT and CDR2 is FQNNGV. V shed 0 bases and J 0 bases; nucleotides not matched to a gene: 8. The CDR3 loop spans 18 amino acids. The entire variable domain, with the rest obtained from reference TRBV11-2 and TRBJ2-3, is as follows: EAGVAQSPRYKIIEKRQSVAFWCNPISGHATLYWYQQILGQGPKLLIQFQNNGVVDDSQLPKDRFSAERLKGVDSTLKIQPAKLEDSAVYLCASSLELAVTSSTDTQYFGPGTRLTVL.

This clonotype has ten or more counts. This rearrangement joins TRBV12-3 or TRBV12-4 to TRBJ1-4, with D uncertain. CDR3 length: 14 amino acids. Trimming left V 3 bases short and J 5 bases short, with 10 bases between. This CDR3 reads CASSFLQGNEKLFF. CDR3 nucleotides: TGTGCCAGCAGTTTTCTCCAAGGGAATGAAAAACTGTTTTTT.

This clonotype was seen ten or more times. This CDR3 is CASSYTPATSWEQFF. In DNA form, the CDR3 reads TGTGCCAGCAGTTACACTCCGGCTACATCTTGGGAGCAGTTCTTC. The chain has TRBV6-5 and TRBJ2-1; D is undetermined. The germline V and J ends were trimmed by 2 bases and 10 bases, with 18 bases remaining between them. This CDR3 comprises 15 residues. CDR1 and CDR2 (germline): MNHEY, SVGAGI.

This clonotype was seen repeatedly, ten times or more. CDR3 region: CASSFWHSATDTQYF. CDR3 nucleotide sequence: TGTGCCAGCAGCTTTTGGCACTCGGCCACAGATACGCAGTATTTT. This sequence joins TRBV7-2 and TRBJ2-3; D uncertain. Germline lookup yields CDR1 SGHTA and CDR2 FQGNSA. The ends were cut back, 3 bases at V and 2 bases at J, with 12 bases in the middle. CDR3 length: 15 amino acids.

The CDR3 reads CASSKGRRGRRYGYTF. DNA for the CDR3: TGTGCCAGCAGCAAAGGTCGGAGGGGGCGTAGGTATGGCTACACCTTC. J is TRBJ1-2 and V is TRBV21-1; TRBD1 was called by the table and not checked on the DNA. TRBV21-1 is marked as a pseudogene. CDR3 length equals 16 residues.

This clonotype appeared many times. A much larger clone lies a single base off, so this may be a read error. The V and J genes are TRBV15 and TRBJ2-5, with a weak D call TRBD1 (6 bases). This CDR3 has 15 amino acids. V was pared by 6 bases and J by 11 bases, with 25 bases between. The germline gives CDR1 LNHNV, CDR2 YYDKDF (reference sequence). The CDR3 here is CATRSQQSWDNEQYF. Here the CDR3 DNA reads TGTGCCACCAGGTCACAGCAGAGTTGGGACAATGAGCAGTACTTC.

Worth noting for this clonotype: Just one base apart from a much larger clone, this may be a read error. CDR3 loop: CAISGGVAGPWDTQYF. DNA of the CDR3: TGTGCCATCAGTGGGGGGGTAGCGGGACCGTGGGATACGCAGTATTTT. The V and J genes are TRBV10-3 and TRBJ2-3, with 8 bases identical to TRBD2. CDR3 length: 16 residues. V was clipped by 4 bases and J by 6 bases; unmatched bases: 12. Germline assignment: CDR1 ENHRY and CDR2 SYGVKD.

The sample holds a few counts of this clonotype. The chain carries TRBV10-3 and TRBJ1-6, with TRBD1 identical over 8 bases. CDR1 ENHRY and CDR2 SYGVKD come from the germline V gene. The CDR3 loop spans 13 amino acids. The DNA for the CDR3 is TGTGTCTCGACACAGGGGGGGAATTCACCCCTCCACTTT. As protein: CVSTQGGNSPLHF.

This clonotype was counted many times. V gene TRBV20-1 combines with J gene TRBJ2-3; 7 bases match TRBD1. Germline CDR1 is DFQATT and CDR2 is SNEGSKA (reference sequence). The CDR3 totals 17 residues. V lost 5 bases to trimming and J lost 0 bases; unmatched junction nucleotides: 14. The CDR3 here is CSALPLPGQTSTDTQYF. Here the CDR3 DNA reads TGCAGTGCTCTCCCACTTCCGGGACAGACTAGCACAGATACGCAGTATTTT.

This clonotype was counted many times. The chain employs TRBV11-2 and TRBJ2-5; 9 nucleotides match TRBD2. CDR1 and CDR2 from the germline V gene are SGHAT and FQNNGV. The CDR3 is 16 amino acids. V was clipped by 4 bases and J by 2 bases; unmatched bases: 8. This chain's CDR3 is CASSSAGLARQETQYF. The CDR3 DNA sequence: TGTGCCAGCAGCTCAGCCGGACTAGCGCGGCAAGAGACCCAGTACTTC.

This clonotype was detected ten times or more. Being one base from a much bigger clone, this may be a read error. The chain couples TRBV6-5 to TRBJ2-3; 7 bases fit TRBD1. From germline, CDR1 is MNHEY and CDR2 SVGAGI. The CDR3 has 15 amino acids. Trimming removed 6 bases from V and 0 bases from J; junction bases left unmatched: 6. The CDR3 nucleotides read TGTGCCAGCAGCCCCGGACAGGCTAGCACAGATACGCAGTATTTT. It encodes CASSPGQASTDTQYF.

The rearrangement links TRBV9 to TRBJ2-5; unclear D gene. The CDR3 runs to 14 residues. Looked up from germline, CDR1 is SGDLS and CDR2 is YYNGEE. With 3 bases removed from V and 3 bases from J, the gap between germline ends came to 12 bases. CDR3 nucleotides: TGTGCCAGCAGCGCGGCCCCCTCGAAAGAGACCCAGTACTTC. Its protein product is CASSAAPSKETQYF.

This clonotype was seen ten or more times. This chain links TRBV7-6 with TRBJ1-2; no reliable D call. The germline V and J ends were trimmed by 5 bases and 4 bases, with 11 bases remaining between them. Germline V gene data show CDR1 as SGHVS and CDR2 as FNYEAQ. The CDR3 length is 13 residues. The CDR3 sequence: CASSAPFFYGYTF. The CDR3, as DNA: TGTGCCAGCAGCGCACCTTTCTTCTATGGCTACACCTTC. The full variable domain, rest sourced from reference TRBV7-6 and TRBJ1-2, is GAGVSQSPRYKVTKRGQDVALRCDPISGHVSLYWYRQALGQGPEFLTYFNYEAQQDKSGLPNDRFSAERPEGSISTLTIQRTEQRDSAMYRCASSAPFFYGYTFGSGTRLTVV.

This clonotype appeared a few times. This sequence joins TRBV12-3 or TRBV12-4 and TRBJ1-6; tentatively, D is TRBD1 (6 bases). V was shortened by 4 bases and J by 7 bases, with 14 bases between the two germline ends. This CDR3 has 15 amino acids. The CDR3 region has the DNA TGTGCCAGCAGTTACGGGACAATTCAGAATTCACCCCTCCACTTT. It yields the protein CASSYGTIQNSPLHF.

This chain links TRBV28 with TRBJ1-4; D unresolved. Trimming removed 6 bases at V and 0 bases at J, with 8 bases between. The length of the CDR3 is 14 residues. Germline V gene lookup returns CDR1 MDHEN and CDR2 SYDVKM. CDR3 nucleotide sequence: TGTGCCAGCAGGGGGATTGCAACTAATGAAAAACTGTTTTTT. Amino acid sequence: CASRGIATNEKLFF. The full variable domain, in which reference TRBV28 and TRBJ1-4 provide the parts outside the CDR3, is DVKVTQSSRYLVKRTGEKVFLECVQDMDHENMFWYRQDPGLGLRLIYFSYDVKMKEKGDIPEGYSVSREKKERFSLILESASTNQTSMYLCASRGIATNEKLFFGSGTQLSVL.

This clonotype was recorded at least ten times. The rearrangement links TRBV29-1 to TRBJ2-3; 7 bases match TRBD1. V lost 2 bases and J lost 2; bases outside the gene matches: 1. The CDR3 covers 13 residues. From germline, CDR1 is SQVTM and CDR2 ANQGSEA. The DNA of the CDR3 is TGCAGCGTTGAACAGGGGGTCACAGATACGCAGTATTTT. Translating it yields CSVEQGVTDTQYF.

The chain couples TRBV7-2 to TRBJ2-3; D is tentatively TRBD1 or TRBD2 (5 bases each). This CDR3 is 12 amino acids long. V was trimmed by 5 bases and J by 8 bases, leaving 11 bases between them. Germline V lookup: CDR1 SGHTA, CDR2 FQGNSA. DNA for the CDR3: TGTGCCAGCAGCATTTCCGGGACTACGCAGTATTTT. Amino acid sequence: CASSISGTTQYF.

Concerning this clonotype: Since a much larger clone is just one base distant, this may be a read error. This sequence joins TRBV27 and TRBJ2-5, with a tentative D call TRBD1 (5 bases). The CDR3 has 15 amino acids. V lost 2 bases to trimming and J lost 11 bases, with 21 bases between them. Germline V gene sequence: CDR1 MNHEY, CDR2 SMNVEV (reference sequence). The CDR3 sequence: CASSLQGRALGEQYF. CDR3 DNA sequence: TGTGCCAGCAGTTTACAGGGAAGGGCTTTGGGTGAGCAGTACTTC.

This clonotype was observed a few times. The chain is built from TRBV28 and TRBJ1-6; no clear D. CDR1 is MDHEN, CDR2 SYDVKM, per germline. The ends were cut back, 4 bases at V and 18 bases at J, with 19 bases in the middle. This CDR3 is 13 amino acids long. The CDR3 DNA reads TGTGCCAGCAGTTGGTCGGTCTTATCAAACCCCCACTTT. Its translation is CASSWSVLSNPHF.

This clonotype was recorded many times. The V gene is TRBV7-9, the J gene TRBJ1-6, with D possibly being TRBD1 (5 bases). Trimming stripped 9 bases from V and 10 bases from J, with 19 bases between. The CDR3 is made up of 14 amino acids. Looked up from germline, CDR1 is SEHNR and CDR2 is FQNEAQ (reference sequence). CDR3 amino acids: CASTNAREESPLHF. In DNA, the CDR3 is TGTGCCAGTACGAATGCCAGGGAGGAGTCACCCCTCCACTTT.

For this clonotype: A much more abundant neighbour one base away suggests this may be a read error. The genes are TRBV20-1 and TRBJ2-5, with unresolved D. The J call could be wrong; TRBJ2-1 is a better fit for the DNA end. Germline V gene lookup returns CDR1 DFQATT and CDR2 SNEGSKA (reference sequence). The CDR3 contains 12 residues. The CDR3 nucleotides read TGCAGTGCTAGAGTAGGCGGAGAGACCCAGTTCTTC. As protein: CSARVGGETQFF.

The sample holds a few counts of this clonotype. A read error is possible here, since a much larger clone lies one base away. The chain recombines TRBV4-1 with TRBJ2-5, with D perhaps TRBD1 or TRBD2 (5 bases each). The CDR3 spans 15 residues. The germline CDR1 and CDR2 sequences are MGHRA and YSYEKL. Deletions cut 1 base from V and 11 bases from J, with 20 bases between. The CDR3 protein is CASSQGGTWGNEQYF. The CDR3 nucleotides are TGCGCCAGCAGCCAAGGGGGGACGTGGGGCAATGAGCAGTACTTC.